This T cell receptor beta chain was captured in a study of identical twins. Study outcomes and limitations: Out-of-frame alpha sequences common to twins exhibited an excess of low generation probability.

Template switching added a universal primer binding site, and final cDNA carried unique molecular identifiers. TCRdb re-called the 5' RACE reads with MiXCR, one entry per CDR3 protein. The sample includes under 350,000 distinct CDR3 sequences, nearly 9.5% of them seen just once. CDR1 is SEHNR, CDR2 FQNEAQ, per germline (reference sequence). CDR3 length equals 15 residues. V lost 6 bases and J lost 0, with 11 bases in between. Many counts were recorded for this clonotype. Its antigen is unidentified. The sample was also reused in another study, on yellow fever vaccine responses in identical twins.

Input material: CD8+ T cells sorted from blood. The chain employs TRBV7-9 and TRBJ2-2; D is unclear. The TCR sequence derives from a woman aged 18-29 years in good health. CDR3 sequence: CASRQTGANTGELFF. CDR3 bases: TGTGCCAGCAGGCAGACTGGAGCGAACACCGGGGAGCTGTTTTTT.